This TCR beta chain was retrieved from a study of blood T cell repertoires in COVID-19. Across the whole study: PBMCs, B-cell-depleted T cells, or T cells were the source of the cDNA or gDNA that made up the material.

Trimming at V came to 0 bases and at J to 3 bases, leaving 6 bases not matched to a gene. This CDR3 comprises 16 residues. Germline values: CDR1 SGDLS, CDR2 YYNGEE. Data came from immunoSEQ multiplex PCR; TCRdb stores just in-frame clones and leaves some out. This table has 40,000 to 50,000 clones, 70% to 90% appearing once. The chain uses TRBV9 and TRBJ2-3, with TRBD2 matching over 8 bases. The sample consisted of peripheral blood. The sequence was collected from a man aged 50 or older with active COVID-19. In DNA form, the CDR3 reads TGTGCCAGCAGCGTAGGCGGGGGGAGTTGGACAGATACGCAGTATTTT. Its translation is CASSVGGGSWTDTQYF.